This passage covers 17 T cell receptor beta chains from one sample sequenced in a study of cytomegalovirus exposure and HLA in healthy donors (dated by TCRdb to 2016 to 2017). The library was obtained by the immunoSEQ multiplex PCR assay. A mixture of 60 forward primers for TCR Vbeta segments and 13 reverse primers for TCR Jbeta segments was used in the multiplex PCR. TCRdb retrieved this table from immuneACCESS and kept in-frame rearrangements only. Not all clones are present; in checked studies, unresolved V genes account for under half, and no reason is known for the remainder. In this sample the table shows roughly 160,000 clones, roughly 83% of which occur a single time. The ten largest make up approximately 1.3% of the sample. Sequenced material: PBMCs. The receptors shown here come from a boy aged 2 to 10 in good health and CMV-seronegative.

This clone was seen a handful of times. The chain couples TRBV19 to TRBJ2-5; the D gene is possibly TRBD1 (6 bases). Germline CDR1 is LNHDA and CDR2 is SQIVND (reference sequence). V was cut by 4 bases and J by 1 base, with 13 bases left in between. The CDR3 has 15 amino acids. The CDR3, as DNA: TGTGCCAGTAGTACATATAAGGGGGTCCAAGAGACCCAGTACTTC. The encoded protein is CASSTYKGVQETQYF. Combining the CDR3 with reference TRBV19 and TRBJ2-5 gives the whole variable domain DGGITQSPKYLFRKEGQNVTLSCEQNLNHDAMYWYRQDPGQGLRLIYYSQIVNDFQKGDIAEGYSVSREKKESFPLTVTSAQKNPTAFYLCASSTYKGVQETQYFGPGTRLLVL.

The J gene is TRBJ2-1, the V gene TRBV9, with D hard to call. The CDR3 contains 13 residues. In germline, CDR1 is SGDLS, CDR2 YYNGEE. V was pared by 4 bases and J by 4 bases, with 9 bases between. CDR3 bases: TGTGCCAGCAGCCCCCAGTGGTACAATGAGCAGTTCTTC. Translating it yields CASSPQWYNEQFF.

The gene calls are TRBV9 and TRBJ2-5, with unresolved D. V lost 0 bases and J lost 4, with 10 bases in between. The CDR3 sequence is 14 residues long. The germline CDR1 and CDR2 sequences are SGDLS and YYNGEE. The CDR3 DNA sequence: TGTGCCAGCAGCGTAGGGGCCAATGGAGAGACCCAGTACTTC. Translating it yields CASSVGANGETQYF.

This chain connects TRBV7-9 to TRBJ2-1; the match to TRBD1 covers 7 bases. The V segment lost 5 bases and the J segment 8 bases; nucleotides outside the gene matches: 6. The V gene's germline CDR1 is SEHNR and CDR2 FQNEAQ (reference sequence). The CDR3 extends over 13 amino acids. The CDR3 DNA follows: TGTGCCAGCAGCCGACGGGACAGTGATGAGCAGTTCTTC. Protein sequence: CASSRRDSDEQFF. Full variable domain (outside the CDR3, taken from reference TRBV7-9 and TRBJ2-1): DTGVSQNPRHKITKRGQNVTFRCDPISEHNRLYWYRQTLGQGPEFLTYFQNEAQLEKSRLLSDRFSAERPKGSFSTLEIQRTEQGDSAMYLCASSRRDSDEQFFGPGTRLTVL.

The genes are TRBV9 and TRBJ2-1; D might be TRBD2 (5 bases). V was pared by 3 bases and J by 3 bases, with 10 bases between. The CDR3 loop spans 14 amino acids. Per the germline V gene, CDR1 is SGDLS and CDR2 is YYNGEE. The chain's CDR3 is CASSASAGYNEQFF. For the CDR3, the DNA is TGTGCCAGCAGCGCTAGTGCGGGCTACAATGAGCAGTTCTTC.

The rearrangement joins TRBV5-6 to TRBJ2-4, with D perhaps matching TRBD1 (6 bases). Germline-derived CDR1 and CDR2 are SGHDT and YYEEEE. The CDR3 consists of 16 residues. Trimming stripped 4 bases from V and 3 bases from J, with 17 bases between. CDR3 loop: CASSVIYQGNKNIQYF. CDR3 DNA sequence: TGTGCCAGCAGCGTGATCTACCAGGGGAACAAAAACATTCAGTACTTC.

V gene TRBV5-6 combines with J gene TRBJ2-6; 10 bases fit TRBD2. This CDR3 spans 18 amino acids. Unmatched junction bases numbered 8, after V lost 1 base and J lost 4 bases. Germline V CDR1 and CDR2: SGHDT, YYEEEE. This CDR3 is CASSLQRGGRSGANVLTF. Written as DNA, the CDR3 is TGTGCCAGCAGCTTGCAGCGGGGGGGCCGTTCCGGGGCCAACGTCCTGACTTTC.

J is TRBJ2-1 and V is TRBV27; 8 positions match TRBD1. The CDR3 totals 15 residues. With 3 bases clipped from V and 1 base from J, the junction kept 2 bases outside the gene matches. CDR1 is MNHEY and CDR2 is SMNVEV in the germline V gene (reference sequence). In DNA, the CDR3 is TGTGCCAGCAGTTTGGACAGGGTTTCCTACAATGAGCAGTTCTTC. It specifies CASSLDRVSYNEQFF.

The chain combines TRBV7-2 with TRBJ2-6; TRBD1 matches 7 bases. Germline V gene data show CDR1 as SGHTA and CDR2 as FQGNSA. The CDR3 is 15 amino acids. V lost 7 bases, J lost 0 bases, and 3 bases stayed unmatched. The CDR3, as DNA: TGTGCCAGCACCGCAGGGGGCTCTGGGGCCAACGTCCTGACTTTC. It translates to CASTAGGSGANVLTF.

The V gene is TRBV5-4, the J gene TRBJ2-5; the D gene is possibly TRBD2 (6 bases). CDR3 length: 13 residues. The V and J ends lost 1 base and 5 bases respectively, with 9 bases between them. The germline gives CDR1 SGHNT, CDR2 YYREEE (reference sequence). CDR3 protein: CASSLLGRETQYF. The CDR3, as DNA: TGTGCCAGCAGCTTGTTGGGGAGGGAGACCCAGTACTTC.

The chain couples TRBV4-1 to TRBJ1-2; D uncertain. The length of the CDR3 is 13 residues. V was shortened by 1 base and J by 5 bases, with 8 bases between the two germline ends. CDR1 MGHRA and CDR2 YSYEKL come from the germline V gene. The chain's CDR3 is CASSQAPGYGYTF. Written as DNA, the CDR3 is TGCGCCAGCAGCCAAGCCCCCGGTTATGGCTACACCTTC.

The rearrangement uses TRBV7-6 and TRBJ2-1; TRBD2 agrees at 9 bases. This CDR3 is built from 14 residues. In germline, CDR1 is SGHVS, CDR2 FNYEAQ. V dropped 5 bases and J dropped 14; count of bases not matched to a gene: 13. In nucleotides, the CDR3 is TGTGCCAGCAGCCAAAATAGCGGGGGTCCCGCGGAGTTCTTC. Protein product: CASSQNSGGPAEFF.

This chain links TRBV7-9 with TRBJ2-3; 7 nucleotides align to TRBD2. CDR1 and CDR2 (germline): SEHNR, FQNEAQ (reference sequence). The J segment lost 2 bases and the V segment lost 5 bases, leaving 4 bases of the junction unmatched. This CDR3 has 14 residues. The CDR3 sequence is CASSLSGDTDTQYF. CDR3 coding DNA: TGTGCCAGCAGCCTCAGCGGGGACACAGATACGCAGTATTTT.

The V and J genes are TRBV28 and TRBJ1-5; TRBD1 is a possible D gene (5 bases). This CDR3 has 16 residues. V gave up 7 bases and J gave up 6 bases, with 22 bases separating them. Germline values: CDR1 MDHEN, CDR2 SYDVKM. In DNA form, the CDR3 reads TGTGCCAGCACCGAAACTATCGGGGGGTACGGTCAGCCCCAGCATTTT. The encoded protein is CASTETIGGYGQPQHF.

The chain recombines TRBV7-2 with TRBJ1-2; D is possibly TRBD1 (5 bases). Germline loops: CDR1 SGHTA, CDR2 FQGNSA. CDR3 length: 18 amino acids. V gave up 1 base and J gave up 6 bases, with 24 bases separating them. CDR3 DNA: TGTGCCAGCAGCTTAGACTCGCAGGCCCAGTTCCGGGGGGATGGCTACACCTTC. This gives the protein CASSLDSQAQFRGDGYTF.

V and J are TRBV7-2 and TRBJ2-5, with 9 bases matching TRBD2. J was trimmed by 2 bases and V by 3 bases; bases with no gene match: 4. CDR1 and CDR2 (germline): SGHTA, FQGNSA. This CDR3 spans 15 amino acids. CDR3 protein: CASSFSGSQQETQYF. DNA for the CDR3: TGTGCCAGCAGCTTTAGCGGGAGTCAGCAAGAGACCCAGTACTTC.

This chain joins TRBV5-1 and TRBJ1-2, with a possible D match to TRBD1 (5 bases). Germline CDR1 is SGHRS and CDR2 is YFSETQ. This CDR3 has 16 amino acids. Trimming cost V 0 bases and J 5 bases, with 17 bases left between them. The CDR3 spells CASSLAGQGNFYGYTF. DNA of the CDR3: TGCGCCAGCAGCTTGGCCGGGCAGGGAAACTTTTATGGCTACACCTTC. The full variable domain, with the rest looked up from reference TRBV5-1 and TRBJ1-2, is KAGVTQTPRYLIKTRGQQVTLSCSPISGHRSVSWYQQTPGQGLQFLFEYFSETQRNKGNFPGRFSGRQFSNSRSEMNVSTLELGDSALYLCASSLAGQGNFYGYTFGSGTRLTVV.